The 14 T cell receptor beta chains given below trace back to one sample, sequenced in a study of spatial heterogeneity in lung cancer. Study-level points and caveats: It was found that expanded intratumoral alpha and beta TCR counts tracked tumor mutation counts.

What these receptors recognize is not known. TCRdb fed the 5' RACE reads into MiXCR, producing one record per CDR3 protein. The sample consists of approximately 13,000 distinct CDR3 sequences, under 6% of them appearing once. The time point here: sample taken at primary tumor resection. The sample consisted of lung tumor tissue, taken at surgery. Receptors originate from a male donor with early-stage non-small cell lung cancer.

This clonotype turned up a few times. Since it is a stray read in a library aimed at alpha chains, this beta chain has a size that is not meaningful. The chain recombines TRBV12-3 or TRBV12-4 with TRBJ2-7, with a tentative D call TRBD1 (6 bases). The CDR3 has 12 amino acids. V was trimmed by 2 bases and J by 7 bases, leaving 9 bases between them. CDR3 in amino acids: CASSLTGQEQYF. The CDR3 DNA reads as TGTGCCAGCAGTTTAACAGGGCAGGAGCAGTACTTC.

In this sample, this clonotype turned up many times. This beta chain is a stray sequence in a library constructed for alpha chains; its clone size is not meaningful. The genes are TRBV20-1 and TRBJ1-1; D may be TRBD1 (6 bases). Germline V lookup: CDR1 DFQATT, CDR2 SNEGSKA (reference sequence). The CDR3 loop spans 13 amino acids. Trimming left V 2 bases short and J 7 bases short, with 14 bases between. The CDR3 region has the DNA TGCAGTGCTAGAATCACAGGAGGGGGTGAAGCTTTCTTT. Translation gives CSARITGGGEAFF.

This clonotype showed up just a few times. Since it is a stray read in a library aimed at alpha chains, this beta chain has a size that is not meaningful. The chain carries TRBV11-2 and TRBJ2-1; D may correspond to TRBD1 or TRBD2 (5 bases each). The CDR3 is made up of 15 amino acids. CDR1 and CDR2 (germline): SGHAT, FQNNGV. The V end was cut by 8 bases, the J end by 6 bases, with 20 bases between. The CDR3 nucleotides are TGTGCCAGCTATTCGAGGGGAGAAGCTATCAATGAGCAGTTCTTC. It encodes CASYSRGEAINEQFF. The full variable domain, its missing parts supplied by reference TRBV11-2 and TRBJ2-1, is EAGVAQSPRYKIIEKRQSVAFWCNPISGHATLYWYQQILGQGPKLLIQFQNNGVVDDSQLPKDRFSAERLKGVDSTLKIQPAKLEDSAVYLCASYSRGEAINEQFFGPGTRLTVL.

This clonotype is medium-sized. As an off-target read in a library built for alpha chains, this beta chain has a frequency of little significance. V gene TRBV7-8 combines with J gene TRBJ2-3; D possibly corresponds to TRBD1 (6 bases). Germline V lookup: CDR1 SGHVS, CDR2 FQNEAQ. The V gene lost 4 bases and the J gene lost 4 bases, with 18 bases spanning the gap. The CDR3 runs 16 residues. The CDR3 loop reads CASSSHRATLSDTQYF. The CDR3, as DNA: TGTGCCAGCAGCTCCCACAGGGCTACTCTGTCAGATACGCAGTATTTT.

Only a few counts were recorded for this clonotype. This beta chain lies outside the target of a library built for alpha chains; its clone size means little. The chain recombines TRBV20-1 with TRBJ2-7, with D perhaps assigned TRBD1 or TRBD2 (5 bases each). CDR3 length equals 13 residues. Germline V gives CDR1 DFQATT, CDR2 SNEGSKA (reference sequence). Between the trimmed V and J ends, which lost 4 bases and 2 bases, there was a span of 12 bases. The CDR3 reads CSANGWGPYEQYF. The CDR3 DNA sequence: TGCAGTGCTAACGGATGGGGACCCTACGAGCAGTACTTC.

In this sample, this clonotype turned up many times. Since the library was made to target alpha chains, this beta chain is a stray read and its abundance is not meaningful. The chain recombines TRBV20-1 with TRBJ1-5, with no clear D. Trimming removed 2 bases at V and 7 bases at J, with 12 bases between. Per the germline V gene, CDR1 is DFQATT and CDR2 is SNEGSKA (reference sequence). CDR3 length: 13 residues. Written as DNA, the CDR3 is TGCAGTGCTAGAAAGGAGGGTTGGCAGCCCCAGCATTTT. Protein sequence: CSARKEGWQPQHF.

This clonotype was detected ten times or more. This beta chain slipped into a library made for alpha chains as a stray read, so its size is not meaningful. The chain combines TRBV14 with TRBJ1-1; unclear D gene. The CDR3 runs 11 residues. Germline-derived CDR1 and CDR2 are SGHDN and FVKESK. The V gene lost 1 base and the J gene lost 11 bases, with 8 bases spanning the gap. CDR3 bases: TGTGCCAGCAGCCAAGGTGGGTCGGCTTTCTTT. It specifies CASSQGGSAFF.

This clonotype was observed at least ten times. Being off target in a library aimed at alpha chains, this beta chain has a size of little meaning. The CDR3 DNA sequence: TGTGCCAGCAGACCCCGCCCGAGCACAGATACGCAGTATTTT. As protein: CASRPRPSTDTQYF. The chain links TRBV6-2 or TRBV6-3 to TRBJ2-3; D not certain. CDR3 length: 14 amino acids. Looked up from germline, CDR1 is MNHEY and CDR2 is SVGEGT. Between the trimmed V and J ends, which lost 6 bases and 0 bases, there was a span of 10 bases.

This clonotype came up a few times. This beta chain turned up in a library designed for alpha chains; as an off-target read, its abundance says little. The rearrangement uses TRBV28 and TRBJ1-1, with unresolved D. V dropped 7 bases and J dropped 0 bases, with 12 bases sitting between them. The CDR3 runs 14 residues. Germline V gene sequence: CDR1 MDHEN, CDR2 SYDVKM. CDR3 protein: CASTLRTVNTEAFF. The CDR3 DNA reads as TGTGCCAGCACCCTAAGGACGGTGAACACTGAAGCTTTCTTT. The entire variable domain, with the rest obtained from reference TRBV28 and TRBJ1-1, is as follows: DVKVTQSSRYLVKRTGEKVFLECVQDMDHENMFWYRQDPGLGLRLIYFSYDVKMKEKGDIPEGYSVSREKKERFSLILESASTNQTSMYLCASTLRTVNTEAFFGQGTRLTVV.

There are many counts of this clonotype. This beta chain represents an off-target read in a library built for alpha chains; its size is of limited meaning. The V and J genes are TRBV29-1 and TRBJ2-1; D remains ambiguous. The length of the CDR3 is 11 residues. Germline V gene lookup returns CDR1 SQVTM and CDR2 ANQGSEA. Deletions cut 4 bases from V and 3 bases from J, with 4 bases between. The CDR3 spells CSVARYNEQFF. The DNA for the CDR3 is TGCAGCGTTGCCCGCTACAATGAGCAGTTCTTC.

This clonotype was seen more than once but under ten times. This beta chain is off target for a library built for alpha chains, so its abundance means little. This chain links TRBV4-1 with TRBJ2-7; 10 bases fit TRBD2. Germline V gives CDR1 MGHRA, CDR2 YSYEKL. The ends lost 1 base at V and 0 bases at J; junction bases unmatched: 3. CDR3 length equals 16 residues. CDR3 in DNA: TGCGCCAGCAGCCAAGGTAGCGGGGGGAGCTCCTACGAGCAGTACTTC. Protein sequence: CASSQGSGGSSYEQYF.

This clonotype was picked up many times. This beta chain is an unintended read in a library built for alpha chains; its size means little. The chain recombines TRBV6-5 with TRBJ1-4; D gene ambiguous. The CDR3 has 14 amino acids. Germline V gene lookup returns CDR1 MNHEY and CDR2 SVGAGI. Between the trimmed V and J ends, which lost 6 bases and 0 bases, there was a span of 8 bases. CDR3 coding DNA: TGTGCCAGCAGGAGGGTTTCAACTAATGAAAAACTGTTTTTT. This translates into CASRRVSTNEKLFF.

This clonotype has only a few counts. For a library built for alpha chains, this beta chain is a stray read; little rests on its size. The V call is TRBV10-2, the J call TRBJ2-3; TRBD1 might be the D (5 bases). Per the germline V gene, CDR1 is WSHSY and CDR2 is SAAADI. V dropped 7 bases and J dropped 3 bases, with 11 bases sitting between them. CDR3 length equals 13 residues. The CDR3 here is CASKRQGTDTQYF. CDR3 nucleotide sequence: TGCGCCAGCAAACGGCAGGGTACAGATACGCAGTATTTT.

As to this clonotype: A library made for alpha chains picked up this beta chain off target, so its size means little. CDR3 in DNA: TGTGCCAGCAGCTTAGGATCTGGGGGCTACAATGAGCAGTTCTTC. It specifies CASSLGSGGYNEQFF. The V gene is TRBV11-3, the J gene TRBJ2-1; D might be TRBD1 or TRBD2, each matching 5 bases. CDR1 SGHNT and CDR2 YENEEA come from the germline V gene. The CDR3 runs 15 residues. Trimming took 1 base from V and 3 from J, leaving 10 bases between them.